The sequence of this T cell receptor beta chain was determined in a study of blood T cell repertoires in COVID-19. Original processing notes: Quantification of nucleated cells was approximated via reference gene primer amplification. Measured with immunoSEQ multiplex PCR; TCRdb has only the in-frame clones, and not every one. V and J calls and clone size follow that table, whereas D and trimming were derived from the DNA. Here the sample spans about 250,000 clones, about 88% being singletons. The CDR3 has 16 amino acids. Germline values: CDR1 SGHDT, CDR2 YYEEEE. After removal of 3 bases from V and 4 bases from J, the junction contained 7 bases not matched to a gene.

The source material was peripheral blood. This clonotype was obtained from a woman in her forties who had recovered from COVID-19. The J gene is TRBJ2-4, the V gene TRBV5-6; TRBD1 matches at 10 bases. CDR3 DNA: TGTGCCAGCAGCTCGGGGACAGGGGCGAAAAAAAACATTCAGTACTTC. It is translated as CASSSGTGAKKNIQYF.